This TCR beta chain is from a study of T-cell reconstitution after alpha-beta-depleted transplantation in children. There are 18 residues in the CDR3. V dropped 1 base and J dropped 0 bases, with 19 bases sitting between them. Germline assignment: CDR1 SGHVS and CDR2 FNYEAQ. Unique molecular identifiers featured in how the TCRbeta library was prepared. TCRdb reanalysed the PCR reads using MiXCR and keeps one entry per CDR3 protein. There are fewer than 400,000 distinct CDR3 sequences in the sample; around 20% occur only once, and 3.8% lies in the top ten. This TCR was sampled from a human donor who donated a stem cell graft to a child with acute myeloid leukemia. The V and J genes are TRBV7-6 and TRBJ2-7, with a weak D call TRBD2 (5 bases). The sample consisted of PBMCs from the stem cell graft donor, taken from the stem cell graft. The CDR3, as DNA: TGTGCCAGCAGCTTAGGGCAGAAGGGCAGCGGATTCTCCTACGAGCAGTACTTC. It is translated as CASSLGQKGSGFSYEQYF. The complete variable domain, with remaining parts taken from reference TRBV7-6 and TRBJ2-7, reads GAGVSQSPRYKVTKRGQDVALRCDPISGHVSLYWYRQALGQGPEFLTYFNYEAQQDKSGLPNDRFSAERPEGSISTLTIQRTEQRDSAMYRCASSLGQKGSGFSYEQYFGPGTRLTVT.